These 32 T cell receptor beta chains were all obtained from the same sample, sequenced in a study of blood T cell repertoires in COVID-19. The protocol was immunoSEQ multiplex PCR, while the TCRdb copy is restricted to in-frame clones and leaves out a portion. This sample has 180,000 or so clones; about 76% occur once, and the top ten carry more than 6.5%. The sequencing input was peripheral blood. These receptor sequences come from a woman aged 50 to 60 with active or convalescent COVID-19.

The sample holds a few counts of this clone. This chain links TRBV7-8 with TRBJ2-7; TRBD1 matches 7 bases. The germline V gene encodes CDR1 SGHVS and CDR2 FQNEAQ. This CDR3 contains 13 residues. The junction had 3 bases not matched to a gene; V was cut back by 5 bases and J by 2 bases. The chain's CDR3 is CASSRGQPYEQYF. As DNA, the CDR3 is TGTGCCAGCAGCAGGGGGCAACCCTACGAGCAGTACTTC.

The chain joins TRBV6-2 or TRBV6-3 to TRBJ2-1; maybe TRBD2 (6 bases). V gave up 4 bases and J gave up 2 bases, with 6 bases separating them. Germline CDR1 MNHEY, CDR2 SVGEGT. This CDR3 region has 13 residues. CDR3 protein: CASSWTTYNEQFF. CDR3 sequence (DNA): TGTGCCAGCAGTTGGACTACCTACAATGAGCAGTTCTTC.

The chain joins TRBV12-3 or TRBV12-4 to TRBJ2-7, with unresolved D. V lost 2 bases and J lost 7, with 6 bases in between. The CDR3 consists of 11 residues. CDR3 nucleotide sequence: TGTGCCAGCAGTTTAACACAAGAGCAGTACTTC. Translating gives CASSLTQEQYF.

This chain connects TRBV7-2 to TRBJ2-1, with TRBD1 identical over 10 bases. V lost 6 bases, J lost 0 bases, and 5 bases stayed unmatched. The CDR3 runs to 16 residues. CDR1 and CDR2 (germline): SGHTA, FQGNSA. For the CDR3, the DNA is TGTGCCAGCAGTTGGACAGGGGGTAGCTCCTACAATGAGCAGTTCTTC. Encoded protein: CASSWTGGSSYNEQFF.

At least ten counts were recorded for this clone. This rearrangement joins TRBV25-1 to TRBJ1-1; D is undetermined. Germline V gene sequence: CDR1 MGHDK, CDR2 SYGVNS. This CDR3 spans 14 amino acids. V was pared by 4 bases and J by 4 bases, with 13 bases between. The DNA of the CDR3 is TGTGCCAGCAGTGGTGGGGTAGCGTCCACTGAAGCTTTCTTT. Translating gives CASSGGVASTEAFF.

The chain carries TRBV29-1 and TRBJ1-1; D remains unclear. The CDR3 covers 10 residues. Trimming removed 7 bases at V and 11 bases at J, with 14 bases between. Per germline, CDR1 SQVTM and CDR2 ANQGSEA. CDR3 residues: CSAGEDGAFF. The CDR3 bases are TGCAGCGCCGGGGAGGATGGTGCTTTCTTT.

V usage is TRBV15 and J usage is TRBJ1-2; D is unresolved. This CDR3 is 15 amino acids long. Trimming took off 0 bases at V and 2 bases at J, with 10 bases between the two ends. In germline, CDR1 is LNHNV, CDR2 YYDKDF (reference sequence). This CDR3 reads CATSRDPGANYGYTF. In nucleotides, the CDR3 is TGTGCCACCAGCAGAGACCCCGGTGCCAACTATGGCTACACCTTC.

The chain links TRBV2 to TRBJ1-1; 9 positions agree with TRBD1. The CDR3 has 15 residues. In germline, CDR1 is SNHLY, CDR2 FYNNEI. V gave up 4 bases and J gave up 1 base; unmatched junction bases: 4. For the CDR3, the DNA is TGTGCCAGCAGTGTGCAGGGACAGGGGAACACTGAAGCTTTCTTT. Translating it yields CASSVQGQGNTEAFF.

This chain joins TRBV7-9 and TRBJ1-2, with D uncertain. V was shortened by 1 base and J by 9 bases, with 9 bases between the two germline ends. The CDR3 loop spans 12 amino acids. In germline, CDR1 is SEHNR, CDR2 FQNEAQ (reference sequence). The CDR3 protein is CASSLESSRYTF. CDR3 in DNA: TGTGCCAGCAGCTTAGAGAGTTCGCGCTACACCTTC.

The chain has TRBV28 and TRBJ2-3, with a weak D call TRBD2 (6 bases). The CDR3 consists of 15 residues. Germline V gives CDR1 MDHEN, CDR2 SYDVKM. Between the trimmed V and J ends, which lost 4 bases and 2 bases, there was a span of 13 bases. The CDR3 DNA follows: TGTGCCAGCAGTTCCATTGGGGACTCCACAGATACGCAGTATTTT. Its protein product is CASSSIGDSTDTQYF.

The CDR3, as DNA: TGTGCCAGCATGTCGGTTCGTGGAAACACCATATATTTT. This codes for CASMSVRGNTIYF. The chain uses TRBV2 and TRBJ1-3; no clear D. Germline V gene data show CDR1 as SNHLY and CDR2 as FYNNEI. The V and J ends lost 7 bases and 3 bases respectively, with 10 bases between them. This CDR3 is built from 13 residues.

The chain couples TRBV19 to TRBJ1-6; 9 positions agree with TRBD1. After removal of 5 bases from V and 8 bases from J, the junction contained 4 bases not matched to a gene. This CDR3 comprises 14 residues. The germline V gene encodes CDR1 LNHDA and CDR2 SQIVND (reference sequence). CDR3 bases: TGTGCCAGTAGTCTGGGACAGGGCGATTCACCCCTCCACTTT. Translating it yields CASSLGQGDSPLHF.

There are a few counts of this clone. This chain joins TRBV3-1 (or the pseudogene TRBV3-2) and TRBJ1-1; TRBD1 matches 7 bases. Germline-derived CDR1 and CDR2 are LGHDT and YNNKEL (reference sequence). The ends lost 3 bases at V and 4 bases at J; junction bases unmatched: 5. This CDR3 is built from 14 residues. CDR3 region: CASSHRAGGTEAFF. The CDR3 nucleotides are TGTGCCAGCAGCCACAGGGCAGGGGGCACTGAAGCTTTCTTT.

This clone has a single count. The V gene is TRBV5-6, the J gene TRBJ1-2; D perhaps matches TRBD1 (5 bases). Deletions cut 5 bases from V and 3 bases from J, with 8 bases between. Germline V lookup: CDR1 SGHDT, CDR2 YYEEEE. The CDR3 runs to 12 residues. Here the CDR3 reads CASRGRDYGYTF. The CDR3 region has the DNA TGTGCCAGCAGGGGGCGCGACTATGGCTACACCTTC.

CDR3 loop: CASSLSRTRTGTGELFF. The DNA for the CDR3 is TGTGCCAGCAGCTTATCAAGGACTCGGACGGGGACCGGGGAGCTGTTTTTT. The chain joins TRBV7-3 to TRBJ2-2; possible D gene TRBD2, 5 bases. The CDR3 covers 17 residues. Trimming took 2 bases from V and 5 from J, leaving 18 bases between them. In germline, CDR1 is SGHTA, CDR2 FQGTGA.

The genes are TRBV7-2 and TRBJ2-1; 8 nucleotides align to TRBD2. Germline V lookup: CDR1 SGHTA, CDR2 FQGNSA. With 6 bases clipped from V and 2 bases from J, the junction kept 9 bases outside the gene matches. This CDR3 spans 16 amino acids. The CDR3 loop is CASRVGDGRAYNEQFF. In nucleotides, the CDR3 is TGTGCCAGCAGGGTAGGGGACGGGAGGGCCTACAATGAGCAGTTCTTC.

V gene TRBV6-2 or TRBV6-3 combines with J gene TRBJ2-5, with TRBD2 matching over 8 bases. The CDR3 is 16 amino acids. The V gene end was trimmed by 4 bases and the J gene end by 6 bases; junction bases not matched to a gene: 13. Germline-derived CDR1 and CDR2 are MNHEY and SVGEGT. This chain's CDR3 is CASSSLGSGGPKTQYF. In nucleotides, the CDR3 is TGTGCCAGCAGTTCCCTAGGCTCGGGGGGGCCTAAGACCCAGTACTTC.

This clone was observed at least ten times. DNA of the CDR3: TGTGCCAGCAGCCAATGGGACATGAACACTGAAGCTTTCTTT. This gives the protein CASSQWDMNTEAFF. J is TRBJ1-1 and V is TRBV3-1 (or the pseudogene TRBV3-2), with D maybe TRBD1 (6 bases). V was pared by 2 bases and J by 0 bases, with 7 bases between. The germline gives CDR1 LGHDT, CDR2 YNNKEL (reference sequence). The CDR3 is 14 amino acids.

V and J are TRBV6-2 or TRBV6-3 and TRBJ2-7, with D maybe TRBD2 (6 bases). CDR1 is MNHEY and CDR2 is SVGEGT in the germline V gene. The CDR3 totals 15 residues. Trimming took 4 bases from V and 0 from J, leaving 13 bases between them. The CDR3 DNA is TGTGCCAGCAGTTCCGGGACTGTGAGCTCCTACGAGCAGTACTTC. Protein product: CASSSGTVSSYEQYF.

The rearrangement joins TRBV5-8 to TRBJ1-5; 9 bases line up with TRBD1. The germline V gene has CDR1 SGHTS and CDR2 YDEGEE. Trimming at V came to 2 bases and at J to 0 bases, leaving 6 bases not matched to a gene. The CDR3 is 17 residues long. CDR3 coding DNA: TGTGCCAGCAGCTTCACAGGGGGCAGTGATAGCAATCAGCCCCAGCATTTT. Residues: CASSFTGGSDSNQPQHF.

Here the CDR3 reads CASSVEGYSNQPQHF. The CDR3, as DNA: TGTGCCAGCAGCGTAGAGGGGTATAGCAATCAGCCCCAGCATTTT. The V and J genes are TRBV9 and TRBJ1-5, with D tentatively TRBD1 (5 bases). The CDR3 has 15 amino acids. V was trimmed by 0 bases and J by 0 bases, leaving 7 bases between them. The germline V gene has CDR1 SGDLS and CDR2 YYNGEE.

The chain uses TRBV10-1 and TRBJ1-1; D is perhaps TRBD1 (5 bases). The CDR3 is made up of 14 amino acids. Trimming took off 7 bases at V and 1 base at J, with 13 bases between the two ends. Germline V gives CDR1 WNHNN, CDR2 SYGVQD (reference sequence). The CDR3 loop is CASIEPRENTEAFF. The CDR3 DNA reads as TGCGCCAGCATCGAACCCAGGGAGAACACTGAAGCTTTCTTT.

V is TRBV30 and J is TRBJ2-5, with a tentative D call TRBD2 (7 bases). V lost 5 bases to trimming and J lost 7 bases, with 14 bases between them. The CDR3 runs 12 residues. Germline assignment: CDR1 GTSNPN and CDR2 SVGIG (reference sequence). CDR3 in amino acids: CAWGGGSGTQYF. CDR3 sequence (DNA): TGTGCCTGGGGGGGCGGGAGCGGGACCCAGTACTTC.

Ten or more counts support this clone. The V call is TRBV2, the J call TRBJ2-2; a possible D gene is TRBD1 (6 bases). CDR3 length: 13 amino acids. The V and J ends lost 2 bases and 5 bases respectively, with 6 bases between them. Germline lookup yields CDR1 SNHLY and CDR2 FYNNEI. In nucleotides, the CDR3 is TGTGCCAGCAGTGAACAGGGGACCGGGGAGCTGTTTTTT. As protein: CASSEQGTGELFF.

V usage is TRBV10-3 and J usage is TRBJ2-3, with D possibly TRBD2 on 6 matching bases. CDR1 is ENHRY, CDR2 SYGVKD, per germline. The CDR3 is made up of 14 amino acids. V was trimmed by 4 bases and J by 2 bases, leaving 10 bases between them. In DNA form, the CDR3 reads TGTGCCATCAGTGGCGGGGCGTTCACAGATACGCAGTATTTT. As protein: CAISGGAFTDTQYF.

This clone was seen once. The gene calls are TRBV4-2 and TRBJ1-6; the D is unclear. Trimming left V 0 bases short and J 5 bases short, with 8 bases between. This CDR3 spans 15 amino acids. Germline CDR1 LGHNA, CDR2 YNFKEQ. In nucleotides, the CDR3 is TGTGCCAGCAGCCAAGAGGGCAGTAATAATTCACCCCTCCACTTT. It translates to CASSQEGSNNSPLHF.

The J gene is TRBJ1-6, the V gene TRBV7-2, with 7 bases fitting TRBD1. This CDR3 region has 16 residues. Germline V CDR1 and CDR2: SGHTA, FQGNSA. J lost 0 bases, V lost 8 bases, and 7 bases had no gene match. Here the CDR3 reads CASGGTAFSYNSPLHF. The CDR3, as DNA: TGTGCCAGCGGGGGGACAGCCTTCTCCTATAATTCACCCCTCCACTTT.

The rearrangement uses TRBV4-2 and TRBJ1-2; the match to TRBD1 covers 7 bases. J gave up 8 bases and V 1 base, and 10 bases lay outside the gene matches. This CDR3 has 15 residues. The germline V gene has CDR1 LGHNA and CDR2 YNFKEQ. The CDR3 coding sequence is TGTGCCAGCAGCCAAGGACAGGGCTCGGGTGGGGGCTACACCTTC. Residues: CASSQGQGSGGGYTF.

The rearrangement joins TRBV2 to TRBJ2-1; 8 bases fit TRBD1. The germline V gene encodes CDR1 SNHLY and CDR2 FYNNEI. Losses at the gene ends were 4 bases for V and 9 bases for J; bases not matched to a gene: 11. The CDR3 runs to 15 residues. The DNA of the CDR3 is TGTGCCAGCAGTGTCGCAGGGGGCGAGGGTGGTGAGCAGTTCTTC. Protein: CASSVAGGEGGEQFF. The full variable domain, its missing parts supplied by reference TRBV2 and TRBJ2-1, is EPEVTQTPSHQVTQMGQEVILRCVPISNHLYFYWYRQILGQKVEFLVSFYNNEISEKSEIFDDQFSVERPDGSNFTLKIRSTKLEDSAMYFCASSVAGGEGGEQFFGPGTRLTVL.

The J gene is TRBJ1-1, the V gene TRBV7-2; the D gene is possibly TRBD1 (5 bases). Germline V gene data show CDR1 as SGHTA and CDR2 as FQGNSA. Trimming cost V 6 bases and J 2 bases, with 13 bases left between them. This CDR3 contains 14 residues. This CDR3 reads CASSSRTSNTEAFF. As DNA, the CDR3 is TGTGCCAGCAGTTCCCGGACAAGTAACACTGAAGCTTTCTTT. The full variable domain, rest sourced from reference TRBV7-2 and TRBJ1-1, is GAGVSQSPSNKVTEKGKDVELRCDPISGHTALYWYRQSLGQGLEFLIYFQGNSAPDKSGLPSDRFSAERTGGSVSTLTIQRTQQEDSAVYLCASSSRTSNTEAFFGQGTRLTVV.

The CDR3: CASSSGGHNRGDTQYF. In DNA, the CDR3 is TGTGCCAGCAGCTCAGGGGGCCACAACAGGGGAGATACGCAGTATTTT. The rearrangement links TRBV7-2 to TRBJ2-3; 8 positions agree with TRBD1. Germline CDR1 and CDR2: SGHTA and FQGNSA. This CDR3 is 16 amino acids long. V trimming: 4 bases; J trimming: 5 bases; junction bases outside the gene matches: 11.

The CDR3 DNA follows: TGTGCCACCAAGGGAGGGGATTACGACGGGGAGCTGTTTTTT. Translating it yields CATKGGDYDGELFF. The chain employs TRBV7-9 and TRBJ2-2; 7 nucleotides agree with TRBD2. Germline assignment: CDR1 SEHNR and CDR2 FQNEAQ (reference sequence). With V trimmed by 10 bases and J by 7 bases, 12 bases remained unmatched. This CDR3 is 14 amino acids long.